Each of the 32 T cell receptor beta chains below was sequenced from the same sample in a study of T cells in Graves' hyperthyroidism and ophthalmopathy. Researchers took RNA transcripts and amplified the TCR beta CDR3 regions from them. The HTBI primer set served for first-round RT-PCR of the TCR CDR3. TCRdb recomputed calls from the multiplex PCR reads with MiXCR, one row per CDR3 protein. Found here are about 500,000 distinct CDR3 sequences, approximately 15% of them singletons; the top ten hold under 20%. Sequences were obtained from blood. These receptors were collected from a woman aged 18-29 years with Graves' hyperthyroidism.

The V and J genes are TRBV19 and TRBJ2-1, with D unclear. The ends were cut back, 4 bases at V and 2 bases at J, with 12 bases in the middle. Looked up from germline, CDR1 is LNHDA and CDR2 is SQIVND (reference sequence). This CDR3 has 15 residues. In DNA, the CDR3 is TGTGCCAGTAGTAACGAGTTCCTCCCCTACAATGAGCAGTTCTTC. Protein sequence: CASSNEFLPYNEQFF.

This clonotype was detected ten times or more. V gene TRBV30 combines with J gene TRBJ2-7; D is unclear. V lost 5 bases and J lost 7, with 12 bases in between. Germline CDR1 and CDR2: GTSNPN and SVGIG (reference sequence). The CDR3 covers 11 residues. CDR3 sequence: CAWSSIREQYF. CDR3 DNA sequence: TGTGCCTGGTCCTCGATACGGGAGCAGTACTTC.

J is TRBJ2-3 and V is TRBV2, with 7 bases lining up with TRBD2. There are 18 residues in the CDR3. V was pared by 2 bases and J by 2 bases, with 13 bases of the junction left unmatched. The germline CDR1 and CDR2 sequences are SNHLY and FYNNEI. CDR3 in amino acids: CASSEFSSGGRFTDTQYF. CDR3 DNA: TGTGCCAGCAGTGAATTCTCTTCGGGGGGACGATTCACAGATACGCAGTATTTT. Together with reference TRBV2 and TRBJ2-3, the CDR3 gives the full variable domain: EPEVTQTPSHQVTQMGQEVILRCVPISNHLYFYWYRQILGQKVEFLVSFYNNEISEKSEIFDDQFSVERPDGSNFTLKIRSTKLEDSAMYFCASSEFSSGGRFTDTQYFGPGTRLTVL.

The DNA for the CDR3 is TGTGCCTGGAGTCCCGGGTCGGGGTCCCACACTGAAGCTTTCTTT. Amino acid sequence: CAWSPGSGSHTEAFF. The rearrangement joins TRBV30 to TRBJ1-1; no clear D. Germline CDR1 and CDR2: GTSNPN and SVGIG (reference sequence). The V and J ends lost 2 bases and 3 bases respectively, with 16 bases between them. The CDR3 is 15 residues long.

This clonotype showed up many times. This sequence joins TRBV24-1 and TRBJ2-5; tentatively, D is TRBD2 (5 bases). This CDR3 is built from 15 residues. Germline CDR1 reads KGHDR; CDR2 reads SFDVKD. V shed 3 bases and J shed 2 bases, with 12 bases lying between them. CDR3 protein: CATSDPKRRQETQYF. In DNA, the CDR3 is TGTGCCACCAGTGATCCCAAGCGGAGACAAGAGACCCAGTACTTC.

The chain is built from TRBV19 and TRBJ2-2, with TRBD2 matching 13 bases. J gave up 4 bases and V 5 bases, and 10 bases lay outside the gene matches. Germline V gene sequence: CDR1 LNHDA, CDR2 SQIVND (reference sequence). The CDR3 spans 18 residues. The DNA for the CDR3 is TGTGCCAGTAGTCCGCGGACTAGCGGGAGTTCGGTCACCGGGGAGCTGTTTTTT. It yields the protein CASSPRTSGSSVTGELFF.

There are many counts of this clonotype. J is TRBJ2-3 and V is TRBV18; 9 bases are a match to TRBD2. Germline V gives CDR1 KGHSH, CDR2 LQKENI. The CDR3 sequence is 16 residues long. The ends lost 2 bases at V and 4 bases at J; junction bases unmatched: 7. The CDR3 DNA reads as TGTGCCAGCTCACCAATTAGCGGGAGTTCCGCAGATACGCAGTATTTT. This encodes CASSPISGSSADTQYF.

The chain combines TRBV6-1 with TRBJ2-7, with TRBD2 as a possible D gene (6 bases). The V end was cut by 1 base, the J end by 4 bases, with 11 bases between. The CDR3 runs 14 residues. The V gene's germline CDR1 is MNHNS and CDR2 SASEGT. CDR3 nucleotide sequence: TGTGCCAGCAGTGAAGAGGGTAGCGGATACGAGCAGTACTTC. This gives the protein CASSEEGSGYEQYF.

This clonotype was detected ten times or more. The J gene is TRBJ1-2, the V gene TRBV20-1; D is ambiguous. V lost 6 bases, J lost 14 bases, and 19 bases lay in between. Germline values: CDR1 DFQATT, CDR2 SNEGSKA (reference sequence). There are 11 residues in the CDR3. CDR3: CSAGRGGLGTF. The CDR3 region has the DNA TGCAGTGCCGGGCGGGGAGGGCTTGGTACCTTC.

This clonotype came up a few times. V usage is TRBV24-1 and J usage is TRBJ1-1; D is possibly TRBD1 (6 bases). Germline CDR1 reads KGHDR; CDR2 reads SFDVKD. The CDR3 spans 15 residues. V lost 3 bases to trimming and J lost 1 base, with 11 bases between them. The CDR3 here is CATSDARGGNTEAFF. The CDR3 nucleotides read TGTGCCACCAGTGATGCCAGGGGCGGGAACACTGAAGCTTTCTTT.

As for this clonotype: Being one base from a much bigger clone, this may be a read error. The chain links TRBV28 to TRBJ2-7; possibly TRBD1 or TRBD2 for D (7 bases each). The germline CDR1 and CDR2 sequences are MDHEN and SYDVKM. The CDR3 length is 13 residues. CDR3 DNA: TGTGCCGGCAGGGGGGGGTCGGCTTACGAGCAGTACTTC. This gives the protein CAGRGGSAYEQYF.

This clonotype was recorded a few times. The rearrangement joins TRBV18 to TRBJ1-4, with D perhaps matching TRBD1 (6 bases). From germline, CDR1 is KGHSH and CDR2 LQKENI. This CDR3 comprises 18 residues. The germline V and J ends were trimmed by 6 bases and 2 bases, with 22 bases remaining between them. CDR3: CASSRVDRKYVTNEKLFF. As DNA, the CDR3 is TGTGCCAGCTCGCGGGTCGACAGGAAATATGTTACTAATGAAAAACTGTTTTTT.

This clonotype was observed a handful of times. This chain joins TRBV5-1 and TRBJ2-1; possibly TRBD1 or TRBD2 for D (5 bases each). Per the germline V gene, CDR1 is SGHRS and CDR2 is YFSETQ. The CDR3 has 15 residues. Trimming took 1 base from V and 5 from J, leaving 13 bases between them. CDR3 sequence reads: CASSLTSRGDNEQFF. The CDR3 DNA sequence: TGCGCCAGCAGCTTGACGTCTAGGGGAGACAATGAGCAGTTCTTC.

The chain combines TRBV5-1 with TRBJ2-3; 7 positions match TRBD1. V shed 5 bases, J shed 1 base, and the junction held 7 bases outside the gene matches. Germline CDR1 reads SGHRS; CDR2 reads YFSETQ. This CDR3 has 15 residues. CDR3 residues: CASSQGGDRTDTQYF. CDR3 nucleotides: TGCGCCAGCAGTCAAGGGGGCGACCGCACAGATACGCAGTATTTT.

This clonotype occurred many times. The CDR3 region is CSARDSLSSYEQYF. The CDR3 region has the DNA TGCAGTGCTAGGGACAGTTTGAGCTCCTACGAGCAGTACTTC. This chain joins TRBV20-1 and TRBJ2-7; possibly TRBD1 for D (6 bases). Per the germline V gene, CDR1 is DFQATT and CDR2 is SNEGSKA (reference sequence). This CDR3 is built from 14 residues. V was shortened by 3 bases and J by 0 bases, with 12 bases between the two germline ends.

This clonotype came up a few times. V usage is TRBV4-2 and J usage is TRBJ2-4; D might be TRBD2 (5 bases). The CDR3 spans 16 residues. The V end lost 2 bases, the J end lost 3 bases, and 14 bases lay between the germline ends. Germline-derived CDR1 and CDR2 are LGHNA and YNFKEQ. The CDR3 DNA follows: TGTGCCAGCAGCCAATTACCTGACTACAACAAAAACATTCAGTACTTC. Amino acids: CASSQLPDYNKNIQYF.

In the case of this clonotype: A much more abundant neighbour one base away suggests this may be a read error. The J gene is TRBJ2-1, the V gene TRBV28, with TRBD2 identical over 13 bases. V dropped 7 bases and J dropped 15; count of bases not matched to a gene: 12. Germline V gene sequence: CDR1 MDHEN, CDR2 SYDVKM. The CDR3 is made up of 14 amino acids. The CDR3 reads CASTRTSGRAYVFF. CDR3 sequence (DNA): TGTGCCAGCACTCGAACTAGCGGGAGGGCCTATGTGTTCTTC.

In this sample, this clonotype turned up many times. The chain uses TRBV20-1 and TRBJ2-5, with D tentatively TRBD1 or TRBD2 (5 bases each). With 5 bases removed from V and 7 bases from J, the gap between germline ends came to 20 bases. The germline CDR1 and CDR2 sequences are DFQATT and SNEGSKA (reference sequence). The CDR3 runs 14 residues. CDR3 region: CSAPGLVDGGTQYF. The DNA for the CDR3 is TGCAGTGCTCCCGGACTGGTCGATGGGGGGACCCAGTACTTC.

This clonotype was recorded at least ten times. The J gene is TRBJ1-3, the V gene TRBV3-1; a weak D match, TRBD1 (5 bases). Trimming stripped 3 bases from V and 7 bases from J, with 13 bases between. This CDR3 spans 14 amino acids. Germline lookup yields CDR1 LGHDT and CDR2 YNNKEL (reference sequence). The CDR3 region has the DNA TGTGCCAGCAGCCAGAGGCGGGGGTGGAACACCATATATTTT. Translating gives CASSQRRGWNTIYF.

The chain has TRBV5-8 and TRBJ1-6; TRBD1 matches 10 bases. V was clipped by 0 bases and J by 13 bases; unmatched bases: 7. This CDR3 comprises 15 residues. The germline gives CDR1 SGHTS, CDR2 YDEGEE. CDR3 loop: CASSLETGGRSPLHF. The CDR3 coding sequence is TGTGCCAGCAGCTTGGAGACAGGGGGCCGGTCGCCCCTCCACTTT.

V usage is TRBV20-1 and J usage is TRBJ2-5; 10 bases are a match to TRBD2. This CDR3 comprises 16 residues. V dropped 0 bases and J dropped 5; count of bases not matched to a gene: 9. CDR1 DFQATT and CDR2 SNEGSKA come from the germline V gene (reference sequence). CDR3 region: CSARDSSGRAWETQYF. CDR3 sequence (DNA): TGCAGTGCTAGAGATAGCAGCGGGAGGGCCTGGGAGACCCAGTACTTC.

J is TRBJ2-3 and V is TRBV5-4; 7 nucleotides line up with TRBD2. CDR1 SGHNT and CDR2 YYREEE come from the germline V gene (reference sequence). CDR3 size: 16 residues. V lost 4 bases and J lost 3; bases outside the gene matches: 11. The CDR3: CASSENRASGTDTQYF. In nucleotides, the CDR3 is TGTGCCAGCAGCGAAAACCGGGCTAGCGGAACAGATACGCAGTATTTT.

This clonotype turned up a few times. CDR3 in amino acids: CASSQDLGEGHYEQYF. CDR3 in DNA: TGTGCCAGCAGCCAAGATTTGGGGGAGGGCCACTACGAGCAGTACTTC. This chain links TRBV4-2 with TRBJ2-7, with 7 bases that match TRBD2. The CDR3 loop spans 16 amino acids. The V and J ends lost 0 bases and 3 bases, in that order; junction bases with no gene match: 8. Germline-derived CDR1 and CDR2 are LGHNA and YNFKEQ.

Only a few counts were recorded for this clonotype. The V call is TRBV7-8, the J call TRBJ2-5; D tentatively reads TRBD1 or TRBD2 (5 bases each). Germline V gene data show CDR1 as SGHVS and CDR2 as FQNEAQ. This CDR3 comprises 10 residues. V was clipped by 11 bases and J by 5 bases, with 9 bases between them. CDR3 sequence reads: CAGGRETQYF. For the CDR3, the DNA is TGTGCCGGGGGACGGGAGACCCAGTACTTC.

With respect to this clonotype: A clone one base away is much larger, so this may be a read error. This rearrangement joins TRBV10-1 to TRBJ2-1, with 8 bases that match TRBD2. The CDR3 spans 18 residues. Germline V gives CDR1 WNHNN, CDR2 SYGVQD (reference sequence). Trimming removed 2 bases from V and 1 base from J; junction bases left unmatched: 10. The CDR3 reads CASSEGSSGRASYNEQFF. In nucleotides, the CDR3 is TGCGCCAGCAGTGAGGGATCGAGCGGGAGAGCGTCCTACAATGAGCAGTTCTTC.

This clonotype was observed many times. The V and J genes are TRBV20-1 and TRBJ1-5; the D gene is possibly TRBD1 (6 bases). V shed 4 bases and J shed 2 bases, with 12 bases lying between them. The germline CDR1 and CDR2 sequences are DFQATT and SNEGSKA (reference sequence). The CDR3 runs to 14 residues. CDR3 sequence reads: CSAKQGLGNQPQHF. The CDR3 region has the DNA TGCAGTGCTAAACAGGGATTAGGCAATCAGCCCCAGCATTTT.

This clonotype has at least ten counts. V usage is TRBV3-1 and J usage is TRBJ2-1, with unresolved D. Trimming left V 1 base short and J 8 bases short, with 6 bases between. The CDR3 is made up of 12 amino acids. Germline CDR1 is LGHDT and CDR2 is YNNKEL (reference sequence). CDR3 DNA: TGTGCCAGCAGCCAAGTATCCCATGAGCAGTTCTTC. Translation: CASSQVSHEQFF.

The V and J genes are TRBV7-2 and TRBJ2-7; 7 nucleotides match TRBD1. Germline CDR1 and CDR2: SGHTA and FQGNSA. The CDR3 length is 17 residues. The J segment lost 4 bases and the V segment lost 0 bases, leaving 12 bases of the junction unmatched. The CDR3 bases are TGTGCCAGCAGCTTAGCGCCTTTCCGGAGACAGGGTTACGAGCAGTACTTC. It is translated as CASSLAPFRRQGYEQYF.

This clonotype occurred many times. The chain employs TRBV6-2 or TRBV6-3 and TRBJ2-1; perhaps TRBD1 as D (6 bases). The germline V gene encodes CDR1 MNHEY and CDR2 SVGEGT. This CDR3 region has 15 residues. V was trimmed by 7 bases and J by 6 bases, leaving 19 bases between them. The chain's CDR3 is CASTQQGTRLNEQFF. CDR3 nucleotides: TGTGCCAGCACACAACAGGGAACAAGGCTCAATGAGCAGTTCTTC.

At least ten counts were recorded for this clonotype. The rearrangement uses TRBV30 and TRBJ1-2; 7 positions agree with TRBD1. V trimming: 2 bases; J trimming: 3 bases; junction bases outside the gene matches: 6. This CDR3 region has 14 residues. Per the germline V gene, CDR1 is GTSNPN and CDR2 is SVGIG (reference sequence). The CDR3 bases are TGTGCCTGGAGTTCGGGAACAGGGGACTATGGCTACACCTTC. Translating gives CAWSSGTGDYGYTF.

This clonotype appeared a few times. This rearrangement joins TRBV7-9 to TRBJ1-1; tentative D call: TRBD1 (6 bases). This CDR3 has 14 residues. Germline lookup yields CDR1 SEHNR and CDR2 FQNEAQ (reference sequence). V was pared by 1 base and J by 7 bases, with 13 bases between. The CDR3 reads CASSLGGARDEAFF. CDR3 DNA: TGTGCCAGCAGCTTAGGGGGGGCGCGAGATGAAGCTTTCTTT.

This clonotype was seen a handful of times. The genes are TRBV5-1 and TRBJ2-1; 7 bases fit TRBD2. Per the germline V gene, CDR1 is SGHRS and CDR2 is YFSETQ. The V gene end was trimmed by 5 bases and the J gene end by 0 bases; junction bases not matched to a gene: 2. There are 14 residues in the CDR3. In DNA, the CDR3 is TGCGCCAGCAGAGGGACTATCTCCTACAATGAGCAGTTCTTC. Amino acids: CASRGTISYNEQFF.